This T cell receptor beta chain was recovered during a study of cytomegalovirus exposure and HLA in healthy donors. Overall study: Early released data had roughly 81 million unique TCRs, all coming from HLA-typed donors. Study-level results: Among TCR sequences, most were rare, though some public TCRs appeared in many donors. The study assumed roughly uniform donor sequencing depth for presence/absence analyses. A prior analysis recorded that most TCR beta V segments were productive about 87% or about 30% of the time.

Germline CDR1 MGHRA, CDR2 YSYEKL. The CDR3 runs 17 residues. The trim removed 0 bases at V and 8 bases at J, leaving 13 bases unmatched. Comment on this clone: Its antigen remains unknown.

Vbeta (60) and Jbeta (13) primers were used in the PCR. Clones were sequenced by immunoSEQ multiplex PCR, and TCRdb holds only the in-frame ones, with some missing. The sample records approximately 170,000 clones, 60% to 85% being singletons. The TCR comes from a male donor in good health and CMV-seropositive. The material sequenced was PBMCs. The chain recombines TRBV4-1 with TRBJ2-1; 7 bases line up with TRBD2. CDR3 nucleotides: TGCGCCAGCAGCCAAGATAAATTACAGCGGGGCAAGGATGAGCAGTTCTTC. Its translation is CASSQDKLQRGKDEQFF.